The 18 T cell receptor beta chains in this list originate from one sample, sequenced in a study of shared clonotypes between healthy human individuals. The repertoire was sequenced with immunoSEQ multiplex PCR; TCRdb's copy has only in-frame clones and lacks some. The sample records around 700,000 clones, about 80% being singletons. Sequences were obtained from memory CD4+ T cells sorted from blood. The subset was: CD45RA-negative fraction. These receptors were taken from a woman aged 30 to 39 in good health.

The V and J genes are TRBV18 and TRBJ1-4; D not resolved. In germline, CDR1 is KGHSH, CDR2 LQKENI. V was trimmed by 2 bases and J by 7 bases, leaving 8 bases between them. CDR3 length equals 13 residues. The CDR3, as DNA: TGTGCCAGCTCACCATCCCAGACTGAAAAACTGTTTTTT. Its translation is CASSPSQTEKLFF.

The chain has TRBV4-2 and TRBJ1-1; possible D gene TRBD1, 6 bases. This CDR3 has 13 residues. The germline V and J ends were trimmed by 6 bases and 5 bases, with 13 bases remaining between them. Germline CDR1 reads LGHNA; CDR2 reads YNFKEQ. The CDR3 protein is CASRGTGKTEAFF. In nucleotides, the CDR3 is TGTGCCAGCAGGGGAACAGGGAAAACTGAAGCTTTCTTT.

This sequence joins TRBV25-1 and TRBJ2-7; D gene unclear. V was trimmed by 9 bases and J by 0 bases, leaving 15 bases between them. CDR1 is MGHDK and CDR2 is SYGVNS in the germline V gene. The CDR3 is 14 residues long. CDR3 DNA sequence: TGTGCCAGACCCCTCCACGCGGCCTCCTACGAGCAGTACTTC. It yields the protein CARPLHAASYEQYF.

A single count supports this clone. The CDR3 region is CASSLVGSDNEQFF. CDR3 in DNA: TGTGCCAGCAGCTTAGTAGGGTCGGACAATGAGCAGTTCTTC. The chain joins TRBV11-2 to TRBJ2-1; D gene uncertain. V was shortened by 1 base and J by 5 bases, with 9 bases between the two germline ends. CDR3 size: 14 residues. Germline CDR1 SGHAT, CDR2 FQNNGV. Full variable domain (remainder filled in from reference TRBV11-2 and TRBJ2-1): EAGVAQSPRYKIIEKRQSVAFWCNPISGHATLYWYQQILGQGPKLLIQFQNNGVVDDSQLPKDRFSAERLKGVDSTLKIQPAKLEDSAVYLCASSLVGSDNEQFFGPGTRLTVL.

The chain recombines TRBV12-5 with TRBJ1-1; 9 bases agree with TRBD1. The CDR3 is made up of 14 amino acids. Germline V gene lookup returns CDR1 LGHNT and CDR2 FRNRAP. Trimming at V came to 6 bases and at J to 5 bases, leaving 7 bases not matched to a gene. CDR3 DNA sequence: TGTGCTAGTGGACTTACAGGGGGCAAGACTGAAGCTTTCTTT. It translates to CASGLTGGKTEAFF.

J is TRBJ1-5 and V is TRBV18, with 8 bases identical to TRBD1. Per germline, CDR1 KGHSH and CDR2 LQKENI. Losses at the gene ends were 8 bases for V and 5 bases for J; bases not matched to a gene: 5. This CDR3 region has 13 residues. CDR3 nucleotides: TGTGCCAGCACCGGGACAGGCGATCAGCCCCAGCATTTT. Its translation is CASTGTGDQPQHF. The whole variable domain, remainder taken from reference TRBV18 and TRBJ1-5, is NAGVMQNPRHLVRRRGQEARLRCSPMKGHSHVYWYRQLPEEGLKFMVYLQKENIIDESGMPKERFSAEFPKEGPSILRIQQVVRGDSAAYFCASTGTGDQPQHFGDGTRLSIL.

Note on this clone: A much larger clonotype is one base distant, so this may be a read error. The same CDR3 arises from other DNA sequences in this sample as well. The gene calls are TRBV11-2 and TRBJ1-3; D call uncertain. The germline V gene has CDR1 SGHAT and CDR2 FQNNGV. V lost 4 bases and J lost 0, with 13 bases in between. This CDR3 comprises 16 residues. The CDR3 is CASSSKTPSSGNTIYF. The CDR3 bases are TGTGCCAGCAGCTCGAAGACGCCAAGCTCTGGAAACACCATATATTTT.

This clone came up a few times. The chain has TRBV5-1 and TRBJ2-3; D unclear. The V end was cut by 0 bases, the J end by 8 bases, with 10 bases between. The CDR3 runs to 13 residues. The germline CDR1 and CDR2 sequences are SGHRS and YFSETQ. CDR3 amino acids: CASSLDGEGTQYF. The CDR3 bases are TGCGCCAGCAGCTTGGATGGGGAAGGTACGCAGTATTTT.

The chain combines TRBV9 with TRBJ1-2; 8 bases map to TRBD1. Trimming cost V 3 bases and J 4 bases; bases outside gene matches: 8. The CDR3 is 15 residues long. CDR1 and CDR2 (germline): SGDLS, YYNGEE. The chain's CDR3 is CASSGGDRSAYGYTF. CDR3 DNA: TGTGCCAGCAGCGGGGGGGACAGGAGCGCCTATGGCTACACCTTC.

The chain uses TRBV11-2 and TRBJ2-4; 14 bases line up with TRBD2. V was clipped by 4 bases and J by 0 bases; unmatched bases: 5. This CDR3 is 18 amino acids long. The germline gives CDR1 SGHAT, CDR2 FQNNGV. The CDR3 loop reads CASSYGLAGGLAKNIQYF. DNA of the CDR3: TGTGCCAGCAGCTACGGACTAGCGGGAGGTCTAGCCAAAAACATTCAGTACTTC.

At least ten counts were recorded for this clone. J is TRBJ1-2 and V is TRBV2; D is possibly TRBD1 (5 bases). Per germline, CDR1 SNHLY and CDR2 FYNNEI. The V gene lost 7 bases and the J gene lost 2 bases, with 8 bases spanning the gap. The CDR3 loop spans 12 amino acids. The CDR3 region is CASNWDNYGYTF. CDR3 coding DNA: TGTGCCAGCAACTGGGACAACTATGGCTACACCTTC.

The chain is built from TRBV28 and TRBJ1-2, with 7 bases aligning to TRBD1. Losses at the gene ends were 4 bases for V and 8 bases for J; bases not matched to a gene: 13. The CDR3 covers 15 residues. CDR1 is MDHEN, CDR2 SYDVKM, per germline. CDR3: CASSSGTVLSWGYTF. The CDR3 nucleotides are TGTGCCAGCAGTTCCGGGACAGTACTTTCTTGGGGCTACACCTTC.

The chain joins TRBV5-1 to TRBJ1-1; no clear D. Trimming pared 0 bases from V and 4 bases from J, leaving 13 bases between. The CDR3 runs to 15 residues. Per the germline V gene, CDR1 is SGHRS and CDR2 is YFSETQ. Written as DNA, the CDR3 is TGCGCCAGCAGCTTGGAGTGGGGTGAGGTCACTGAAGCTTTCTTT. It is translated as CASSLEWGEVTEAFF.

The rearrangement links TRBV5-1 to TRBJ2-7; 9 bases match TRBD2. Germline trimming cut 0 bases from V and 7 bases from J; bases unmatched to any gene: 11. The germline V gene encodes CDR1 SGHRS and CDR2 YFSETQ. The CDR3 sequence is 16 residues long. CDR3 loop: CASSLGGSGSAWEQYF. CDR3 nucleotides: TGCGCCAGCAGCTTGGGTGGTAGCGGGAGTGCGTGGGAGCAGTACTTC.

The chain uses TRBV5-1 and TRBJ2-5, with 10 bases fitting TRBD2. The germline gives CDR1 SGHRS, CDR2 YFSETQ. The trim removed 0 bases at V and 5 bases at J, leaving 1 base unmatched. This CDR3 comprises 14 residues. CDR3 protein: CASSLASGSETQYF. The CDR3 coding sequence is TGCGCCAGCAGCTTGGCTAGCGGGAGTGAGACCCAGTACTTC.

A few counts support this clone. The chain uses TRBV4-1 and TRBJ2-2; 7 nucleotides align to TRBD1. CDR3 size: 16 residues. Per germline, CDR1 MGHRA and CDR2 YSYEKL. With V trimmed by 1 base and J by 7 bases, 9 bases remained unmatched. The CDR3 DNA reads as TGCGCCAGCAGCCAAGCTGGCGGCAACAGGGGCGGGGAGCTGTTTTTT. Its translation: CASSQAGGNRGGELFF.

This sequence joins TRBV10-1 and TRBJ2-1, with TRBD2 matching 12 bases. The germline V gene has CDR1 WNHNN and CDR2 SYGVQD (reference sequence). Unmatched junction bases numbered 9, after V lost 4 bases and J lost 8 bases. The CDR3 is made up of 16 amino acids. DNA for the CDR3: TGCGCCAGCAGTGGCCTAGCGGGAGGGCCTCTGGATGAGCAGTTCTTC. Protein product: CASSGLAGGPLDEQFF.

J is TRBJ1-1 and V is TRBV7-6, with a tentative D call TRBD1 (5 bases). CDR3 size: 14 residues. V was clipped by 2 bases and J by 1 base, with 8 bases between them. Per germline, CDR1 SGHVS and CDR2 FNYEAQ. The CDR3 sequence: CASSLLGENTEAFF. The CDR3 bases are TGTGCCAGCAGCTTATTAGGGGAGAACACTGAAGCTTTCTTT.